Shown below are 15 T cell receptor beta chains from a single sample sequenced in a study of T cell responses to AZD1222 COVID-19 vaccine. Generated by immunoSEQ multiplex PCR, the TCRdb table keeps only in-frame clones and is missing some. Of 95,000 to 150,000 clones in the sample, about 87% were seen once. This specimen consisted of peripheral blood, obtained on day 0 of AZD1222 vaccination. The receptors derive from an adult in good health.

The genes are TRBV5-1 and TRBJ2-3, with D uncertain. Germline CDR1 is SGHRS and CDR2 is YFSETQ. Trimming took off 0 bases at V and 1 base at J, with 6 bases between the two ends. The CDR3 contains 14 residues. The CDR3 loop is CASSLVPGTDTQYF. CDR3 DNA sequence: TGCGCCAGCAGCTTGGTTCCAGGCACAGATACGCAGTATTTT.

The chain employs TRBV19 and TRBJ1-5; a possible D gene is TRBD1 (6 bases). The germline V gene has CDR1 LNHDA and CDR2 SQIVND (reference sequence). With 5 bases removed from V and 4 bases from J, the gap between germline ends came to 12 bases. The CDR3 consists of 14 residues. CDR3 amino acids: CASSRGGTNQPQHF. As DNA, the CDR3 is TGTGCCAGTAGTCGAGGGGGAACAAATCAGCCCCAGCATTTT. The variable domain in full, completed from reference TRBV19 and TRBJ1-5, reads DGGITQSPKYLFRKEGQNVTLSCEQNLNHDAMYWYRQDPGQGLRLIYYSQIVNDFQKGDIAEGYSVSREKKESFPLTVTSAQKNPTAFYLCASSRGGTNQPQHFGDGTRLSIL.

The rearrangement uses TRBV6-2 or TRBV6-3 and TRBJ1-1; D ambiguous. The germline gives CDR1 MNHEY, CDR2 SVGEGT. The CDR3 is 14 residues long. V lost 3 bases and J lost 1, with 9 bases in between. As DNA, the CDR3 is TGTGCCAGCAGTTATACTTCGACGAACACTGAAGCTTTCTTT. It codes for CASSYTSTNTEAFF.

The CDR3 DNA is TGCAGTGCTAGTGGATTATCTAATTCACCCCTCCACTTT. Translating gives CSASGLSNSPLHF. The gene calls are TRBV20-1 and TRBJ1-6; D gene ambiguous. Germline values: CDR1 DFQATT, CDR2 SNEGSKA (reference sequence). Trimming took 3 bases from V and 6 from J, leaving 9 bases between them. The CDR3 runs 13 residues.

The chain joins TRBV7-9 to TRBJ1-4; TRBD1 is a possible D gene (6 bases). CDR3 length: 15 residues. V lost 1 base to trimming and J lost 7 bases, with 13 bases between them. CDR1 and CDR2 (germline): SEHNR, FQNEAQ (reference sequence). CDR3 region: CASSLGQGRREKLFF. CDR3 sequence (DNA): TGTGCCAGCAGCTTAGGTCAGGGGCGCCGTGAAAAACTGTTTTTT. Drawing the rest from reference TRBV7-9 and TRBJ1-4, the complete variable domain is DTGVSQNPRHKITKRGQNVTFRCDPISEHNRLYWYRQTLGQGPEFLTYFQNEAQLEKSRLLSDRFSAERPKGSFSTLEIQRTEQGDSAMYLCASSLGQGRREKLFFGSGTQLSVL.

The CDR3 DNA reads as TGCAGCGTTGATGGGTCAGGGCCCACTGAAGCTTTCTTT. It encodes CSVDGSGPTEAFF. The gene calls are TRBV29-1 and TRBJ1-1; a weak D match, TRBD1 (5 bases). The germline CDR1 and CDR2 sequences are SQVTM and ANQGSEA. CDR3 length: 13 amino acids. Trimming shortened V by 3 bases and J by 4 bases, and 12 bases separated the two germline ends.

The chain employs TRBV24-1 and TRBJ2-3; 15 positions agree with TRBD2. In germline, CDR1 is KGHDR, CDR2 SFDVKD. This CDR3 comprises 16 residues. Trimming at V came to 4 bases and at J to 6 bases, leaving 4 bases not matched to a gene. The CDR3 DNA follows: TGTGCCACCAGTGACCGGACTAGCGGGGGGGGTGATACGCAGTATTTT. It specifies CATSDRTSGGGDTQYF.

V gene TRBV4-3 combines with J gene TRBJ2-7; D ambiguous. Trimming shortened V by 0 bases and J by 5 bases, and 11 bases separated the two germline ends. This CDR3 has 14 residues. CDR1 and CDR2 from the germline V gene are LGHNA and YSLEER. Here the CDR3 DNA reads TGCGCCAGCAGCCAAGAGGGCCTGGGGAACGAGCAGTACTTC. Translation gives CASSQEGLGNEQYF.

This chain connects TRBV23-1 to TRBJ1-5, with D possibly being TRBD1 (5 bases). TRBV23-1 is labeled an ORF, and its function is uncertain. Trimming removed 1 base from V and 6 bases from J, with 28 bases in between. The CDR3 has 20 amino acids. CDR3 region: CASSQFTGLLRDPARQPQHF. The CDR3 DNA reads as TGCGCCAGCAGTCAATTCACGGGACTCTTAAGGGACCCAGCTCGTCAGCCCCAGCATTTT.

The chain combines TRBV2 with TRBJ1-5, with D hard to call. V lost 7 bases to trimming and J lost 6 bases, with 10 bases between them. The CDR3 spans 12 residues. Germline CDR1 SNHLY, CDR2 FYNNEI. CDR3 DNA: TGTGCCAGCAACCCTGACCTTCAGCCCCAGCATTTT. Translated, it gives CASNPDLQPQHF.

The chain joins TRBV19 to TRBJ2-6, with 7 bases that match TRBD1. V shed 5 bases, J shed 0 bases, and the junction held 13 bases outside the gene matches. This CDR3 has 19 amino acids. The V gene's germline CDR1 is LNHDA and CDR2 SQIVND (reference sequence). In DNA form, the CDR3 reads TGTGCCAGTAGTCTCTTCCCCGGGACAGCTAACTCTGGGGCCAACGTCCTGACTTTC. Its protein product is CASSLFPGTANSGANVLTF.

The V call is TRBV5-8, the J call TRBJ1-2, with a tentative D call TRBD1 (6 bases). V lost 3 bases, J lost 4 bases, and 16 bases lay in between. Germline CDR1 and CDR2: SGHTS and YDEGEE. The CDR3 is 15 residues long. CDR3 sequence (DNA): TGTGCCAGCAGCTCTGGACAGCTCGGAAGCTATGGCTACACCTTC. This gives the protein CASSSGQLGSYGYTF.

This sequence joins TRBV10-3 and TRBJ2-1; D may be TRBD2 (5 bases). The V end was cut by 11 bases, the J end by 5 bases, with 22 bases between. The germline V gene encodes CDR1 ENHRY and CDR2 SYGVKD. This CDR3 region has 15 residues. CDR3 residues: CAASPGRPSNNEQFF. The CDR3 DNA sequence: TGTGCCGCCTCGCCGGGAAGGCCCTCTAACAATGAGCAGTTCTTC.

The J gene is TRBJ2-3, the V gene TRBV4-3; 7 bases match TRBD1. Germline assignment: CDR1 LGHNA and CDR2 YSLEER. CDR3 length: 17 residues. With V trimmed by 0 bases and J by 4 bases, 10 bases remained unmatched. This CDR3 reads CASSQDPDRRFADTQYF. CDR3 DNA sequence: TGCGCCAGCAGCCAAGATCCGGACAGGCGATTCGCAGATACGCAGTATTTT.

CDR3 in DNA: TGTGCCAGCAGCCAAACACCGGGACAGGGAAACACCGGGGAGCTGTTTTTT. As protein: CASSQTPGQGNTGELFF. This sequence joins TRBV2 and TRBJ2-2, with 9 bases matching TRBD1. V gave up 6 bases and J gave up 2 bases; unmatched junction bases: 10. The CDR3 sequence is 17 residues long. From germline, CDR1 is SNHLY and CDR2 FYNNEI.